This entry features one T cell receptor beta chain sequence. Its antigen remains unknown. This sample was included in a study of T cell repertoires in cytomegalovirus infection. From the reads, TCRdb called clonotypes with MiXCR, one entry per CDR3 protein. The repertoire holds 750,000 to 900,000 distinct CDR3 sequences, with around 29% as singletons. This specimen was cultured CD8+ T cells from PBMCs, taken from culture after CMV antigen stimulation. This TCR derives from a human donor in good health (CMV status not recorded). Some clones in this sample may be carry-over from other donors' samples.

The DNA for the CDR3 is TGCAGCGGGGGACAGAGCTCCTACAATGAGCAGTTCTTC. Its translation is CSGGQSSYNEQFF. The J gene is TRBJ2-1, the V gene TRBV29-1, with 7 bases identical to TRBD1. CDR3 length: 13 residues. Germline V gene lookup returns CDR1 SQVTM and CDR2 ANQGSEA. V lost 7 bases and J lost 0; bases outside the gene matches: 3.